These 11 T cell receptor beta chains were all obtained from the same sample, sequenced in a study of blood T cell repertoires in COVID-19. The assay was immunoSEQ multiplex PCR, and TCRdb's table has in-frame clones only and misses some. Found here are about 98,000 clones, 81% of them singletons; the top ten hold about 10%. Sequenced: peripheral blood. The receptor source for this set is an elderly woman with acute or convalescent COVID-19.

Here the CDR3 reads CASNKDRMNTEAFF. The CDR3 DNA reads TGTGCCAGCAACAAGGACAGGATGAACACTGAAGCTTTCTTT. The chain has TRBV6-5 and TRBJ1-1, with TRBD1 matching 7 bases. In germline, CDR1 is MNHEY, CDR2 SVGAGI. The CDR3 is 14 residues long. J was trimmed by 0 bases and V by 7 bases; bases with no gene match: 5.

This chain connects TRBV5-4 to TRBJ2-5, with D perhaps matching TRBD1 (5 bases). The CDR3 has 13 amino acids. V was clipped by 2 bases and J by 3 bases, with 8 bases between them. CDR1 is SGHNT, CDR2 YYREEE, per germline (reference sequence). Written as DNA, the CDR3 is TGTGCCAGCAGCTTACAGGTGGAAGAGACCCAGTACTTC. Protein sequence: CASSLQVEETQYF.

The rearrangement uses TRBV5-1 and TRBJ1-1; 9 bases line up with TRBD1. The germline V gene has CDR1 SGHRS and CDR2 YFSETQ. There are 16 residues in the CDR3. J was trimmed by 5 bases and V by 4 bases; bases with no gene match: 12. CDR3 bases: TGCGCCAGCAGCCCTTCGGGATTACAGGGGGCAACTGAAGCTTTCTTT. As protein: CASSPSGLQGATEAFF.

This chain uses TRBV7-2 with TRBJ1-5, with D perhaps matching TRBD1 (6 bases). Trimming took off 1 base at V and 3 bases at J, with 10 bases between the two ends. Germline V gene data show CDR1 as SGHTA and CDR2 as FQGNSA. The CDR3 sequence is 15 residues long. DNA for the CDR3: TGTGCCAGCAGCTTAGTTGGGGGCTCCAATCAGCCCCAGCATTTT. Amino acids: CASSLVGGSNQPQHF.

This clone was picked up one time. CDR3 in DNA: TGCGCCAGCAGCTACCAGACAGGGGGCAATCAGCCCCAGCATTTT. Amino acids: CASSYQTGGNQPQHF. V usage is TRBV5-1 and J usage is TRBJ1-5, with TRBD1 matching over 8 bases. From germline, CDR1 is SGHRS and CDR2 YFSETQ. V lost 3 bases and J lost 2; bases outside the gene matches: 4. The CDR3 sequence is 15 residues long.

V is TRBV3-1 (or the pseudogene TRBV3-2) and J is TRBJ1-2, with D unresolved. The CDR3 is 15 amino acids. Germline-derived CDR1 and CDR2 are LGHDT and YNNKEL (reference sequence). V was shortened by 1 base and J by 8 bases, with 17 bases between the two germline ends. CDR3 loop: CASSQAGGLGGGYTF. DNA for the CDR3: TGTGCCAGCAGCCAAGCAGGCGGGCTCGGAGGAGGCTACACCTTC.

The chain has TRBV19 and TRBJ1-6, with 12 positions matching TRBD1. The ends lost 5 bases at V and 9 bases at J; junction bases unmatched: 8. The CDR3 runs 16 residues. In germline, CDR1 is LNHDA, CDR2 SQIVND (reference sequence). The CDR3 sequence: CASSPGDRGRSSPLHF. The CDR3 DNA is TGTGCCAGTAGTCCGGGGGACAGGGGGCGAAGTTCACCCCTCCACTTT.

The chain couples TRBV5-1 to TRBJ2-3, with a tentative D call TRBD1 (6 bases). Deletions cut 2 bases from V and 3 bases from J, with 13 bases between. Looked up from germline, CDR1 is SGHRS and CDR2 is YFSETQ. The CDR3 is 15 amino acids. As DNA, the CDR3 is TGCGCCAGCAGCTTCCGGGACACCCTTACAGATACGCAGTATTTT. Translation gives CASSFRDTLTDTQYF.

The chain carries TRBV7-8 and TRBJ1-1; 7 bases align to TRBD1. The CDR3 is 13 amino acids. J lost 9 bases, V lost 5 bases, and 9 bases had no gene match. Germline CDR1 reads SGHVS; CDR2 reads FQNEAQ. The CDR3 DNA is TGTGCCAGCAGCCGCGGCGAGACAGGGAAAGCTTTCTTT. Translation: CASSRGETGKAFF.

This clone was seen only once. This chain joins TRBV7-6 and TRBJ1-5; 11 bases map to TRBD1. The germline V gene encodes CDR1 SGHVS and CDR2 FNYEAQ. This CDR3 is 15 amino acids long. V lost 3 bases and J lost 5; bases outside the gene matches: 3. The CDR3 sequence is CASSFGQGAYQPQHF. The CDR3 bases are TGTGCCAGCAGCTTCGGACAGGGGGCCTATCAGCCCCAGCATTTT.

This clone was detected only a few times. J is TRBJ1-4 and V is TRBV7-3; D is unclear. V was pared by 4 bases and J by 8 bases, with 11 bases between. Germline V CDR1 and CDR2: SGHTA, FQGTGA. The CDR3 runs to 13 residues. The CDR3 nucleotides read TGTGCCAGCAGCTCCGGGGTCGGCGAAAAACTGTTTTTT. It codes for CASSSGVGEKLFF.